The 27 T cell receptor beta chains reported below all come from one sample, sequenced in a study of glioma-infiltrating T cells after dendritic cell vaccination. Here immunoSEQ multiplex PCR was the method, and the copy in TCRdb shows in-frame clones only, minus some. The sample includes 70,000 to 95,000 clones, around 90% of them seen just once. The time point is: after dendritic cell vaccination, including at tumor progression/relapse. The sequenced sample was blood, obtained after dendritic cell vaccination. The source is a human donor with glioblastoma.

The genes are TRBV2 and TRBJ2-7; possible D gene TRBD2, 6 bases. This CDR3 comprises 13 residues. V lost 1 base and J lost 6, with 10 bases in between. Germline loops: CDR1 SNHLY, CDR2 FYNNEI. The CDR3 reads CASSEGRGTEQYF. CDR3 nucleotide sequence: TGTGCCAGCAGTGAAGGACGCGGGACCGAGCAGTACTTC.

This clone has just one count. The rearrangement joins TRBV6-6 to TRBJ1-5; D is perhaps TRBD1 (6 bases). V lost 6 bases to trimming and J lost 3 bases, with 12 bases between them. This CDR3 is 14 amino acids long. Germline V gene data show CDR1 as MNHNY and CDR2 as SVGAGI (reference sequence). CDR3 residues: CASSPGHFNQPQHF. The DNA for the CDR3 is TGTGCCAGCAGCCCGGGACACTTCAATCAGCCCCAGCATTTT.

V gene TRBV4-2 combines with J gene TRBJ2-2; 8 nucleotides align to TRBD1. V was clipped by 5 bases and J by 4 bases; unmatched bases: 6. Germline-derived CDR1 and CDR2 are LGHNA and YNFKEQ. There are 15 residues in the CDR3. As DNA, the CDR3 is TGTGCCAGCAGCAAGATGGACAGGGCCACCGGGGAGCTGTTTTTT. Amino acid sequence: CASSKMDRATGELFF.

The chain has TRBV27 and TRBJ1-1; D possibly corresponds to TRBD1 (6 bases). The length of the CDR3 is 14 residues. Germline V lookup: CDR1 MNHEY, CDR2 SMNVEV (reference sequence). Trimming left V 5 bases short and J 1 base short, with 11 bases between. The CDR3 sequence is CASSPRGQNTEAFF. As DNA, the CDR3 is TGTGCCAGCAGTCCCAGGGGACAGAACACTGAAGCTTTCTTT.

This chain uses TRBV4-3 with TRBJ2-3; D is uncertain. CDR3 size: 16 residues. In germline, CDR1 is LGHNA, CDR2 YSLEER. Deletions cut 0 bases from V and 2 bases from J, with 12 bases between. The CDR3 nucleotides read TGCGCCAGCAGCCAAGACCCTGGCAGTCTCACAGATACGCAGTATTTT. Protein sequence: CASSQDPGSLTDTQYF.

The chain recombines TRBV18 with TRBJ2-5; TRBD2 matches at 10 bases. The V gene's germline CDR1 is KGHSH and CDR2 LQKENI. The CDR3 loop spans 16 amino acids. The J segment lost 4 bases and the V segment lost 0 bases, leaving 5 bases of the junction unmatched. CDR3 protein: CASSPPSSGRAETQYF. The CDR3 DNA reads TGTGCCAGCTCACCACCATCCAGCGGGAGGGCAGAGACCCAGTACTTC. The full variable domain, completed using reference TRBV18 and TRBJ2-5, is NAGVMQNPRHLVRRRGQEARLRCSPMKGHSHVYWYRQLPEEGLKFMVYLQKENIIDESGMPKERFSAEFPKEGPSILRIQQVVRGDSAAYFCASSPPSSGRAETQYFGPGTRLLVL.

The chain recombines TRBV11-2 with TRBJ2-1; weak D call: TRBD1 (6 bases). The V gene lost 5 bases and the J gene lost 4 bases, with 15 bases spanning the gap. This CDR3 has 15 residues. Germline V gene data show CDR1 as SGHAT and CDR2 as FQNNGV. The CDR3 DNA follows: TGTGCCAGCAGCCCTAGGGACACGATTTACAATGAGCAGTTCTTC. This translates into CASSPRDTIYNEQFF.

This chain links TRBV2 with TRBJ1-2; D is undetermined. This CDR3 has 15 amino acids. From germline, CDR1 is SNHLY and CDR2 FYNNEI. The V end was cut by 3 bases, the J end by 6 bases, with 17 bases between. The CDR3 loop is CASSEMRSVKDGYTF. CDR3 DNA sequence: TGTGCCAGCAGTGAGATGCGGAGCGTAAAGGATGGCTACACCTTC.

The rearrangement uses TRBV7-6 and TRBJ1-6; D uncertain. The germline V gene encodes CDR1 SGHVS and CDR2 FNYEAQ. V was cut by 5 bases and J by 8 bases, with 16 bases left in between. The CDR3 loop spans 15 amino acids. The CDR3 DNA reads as TGTGCCAGCAGCCCCGGCGGGGTACCCCATTCACCCCTCCACTTT. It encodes CASSPGGVPHSPLHF.

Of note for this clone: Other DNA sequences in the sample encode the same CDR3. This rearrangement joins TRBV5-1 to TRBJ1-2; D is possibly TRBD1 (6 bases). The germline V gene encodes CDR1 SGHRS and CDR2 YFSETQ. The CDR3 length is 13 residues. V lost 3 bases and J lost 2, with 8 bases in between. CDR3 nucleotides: TGCGCCAGCAGCTCAGGGGCGAACTATGGCTACACCTTC. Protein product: CASSSGANYGYTF.

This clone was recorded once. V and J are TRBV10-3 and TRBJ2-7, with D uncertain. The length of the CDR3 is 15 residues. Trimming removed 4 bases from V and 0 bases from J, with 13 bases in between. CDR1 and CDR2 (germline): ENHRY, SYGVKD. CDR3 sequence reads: CAISAVVVSSYEQYF. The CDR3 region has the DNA TGTGCCATCAGTGCTGTGGTCGTGAGCTCCTACGAGCAGTACTTC.

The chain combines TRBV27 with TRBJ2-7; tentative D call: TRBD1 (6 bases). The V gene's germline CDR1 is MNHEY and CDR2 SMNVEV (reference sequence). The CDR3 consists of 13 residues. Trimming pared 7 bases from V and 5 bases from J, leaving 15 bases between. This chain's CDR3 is CASTLSGTNEQYF. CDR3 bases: TGTGCCAGCACCCTCTCCGGGACAAACGAGCAGTACTTC.

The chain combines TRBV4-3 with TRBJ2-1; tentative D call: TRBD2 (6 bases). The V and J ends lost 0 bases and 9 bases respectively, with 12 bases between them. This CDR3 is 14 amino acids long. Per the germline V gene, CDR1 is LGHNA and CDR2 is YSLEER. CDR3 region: CASSQDLTRGEQFF. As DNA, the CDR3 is TGCGCCAGCAGCCAAGATTTGACTAGGGGTGAGCAGTTCTTC.

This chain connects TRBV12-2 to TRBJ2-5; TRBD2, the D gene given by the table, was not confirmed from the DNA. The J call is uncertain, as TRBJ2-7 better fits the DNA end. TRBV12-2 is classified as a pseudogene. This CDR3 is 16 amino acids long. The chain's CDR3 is CASRFGLAGDGYEQYF. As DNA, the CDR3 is TGTGCAAGTCGCTTTGGACTAGCGGGAGATGGCTACGAGCAGTACTTC.

The CDR3 region has the DNA TGTGCCAGCAGTGAAAGTGGGGAGTGGGCTAGCGAGCAGTACTTC. This gives the protein CASSESGEWASEQYF. This rearrangement joins TRBV2 to TRBJ2-7, with D perhaps matching TRBD2 (5 bases). Trimming took 2 bases from V and 6 from J, leaving 17 bases between them. The CDR3 runs 15 residues. The V gene's germline CDR1 is SNHLY and CDR2 FYNNEI.

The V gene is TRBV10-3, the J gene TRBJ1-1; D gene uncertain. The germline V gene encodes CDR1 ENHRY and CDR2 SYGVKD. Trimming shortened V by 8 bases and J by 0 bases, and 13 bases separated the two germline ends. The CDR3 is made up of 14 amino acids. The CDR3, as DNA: TGTGCCATCCTATCAAGCCTTATGAACACTGAAGCTTTCTTT. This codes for CAILSSLMNTEAFF.

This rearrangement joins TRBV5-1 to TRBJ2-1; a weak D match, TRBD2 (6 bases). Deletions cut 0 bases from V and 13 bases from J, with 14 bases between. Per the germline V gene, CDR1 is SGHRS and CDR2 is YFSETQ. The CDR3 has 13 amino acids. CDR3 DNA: TGCGCCAGCAGCTTGGCCAACCCGGGAGTACAGTTCTTC. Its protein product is CASSLANPGVQFF.

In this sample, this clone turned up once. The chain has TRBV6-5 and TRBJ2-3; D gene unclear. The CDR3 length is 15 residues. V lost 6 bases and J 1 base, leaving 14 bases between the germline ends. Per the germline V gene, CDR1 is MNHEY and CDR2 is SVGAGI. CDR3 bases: TGTGCCAGCAGCAGGTGGATGCGTGGCACAGATACGCAGTATTTT. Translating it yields CASSRWMRGTDTQYF.

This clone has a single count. This CDR3 reads CASSGQGGYEQYF. For the CDR3, the DNA is TGTGCCAGTAGTGGACAGGGGGGGTACGAGCAGTACTTC. The chain links TRBV19 to TRBJ2-7, with TRBD1 matching over 10 bases. CDR1 and CDR2 from the germline V gene are LNHDA and SQIVND (reference sequence). This CDR3 comprises 13 residues. V gave up 5 bases and J gave up 4 bases; unmatched junction bases: 2. The complete variable domain, with remaining parts taken from reference TRBV19 and TRBJ2-7, reads DGGITQSPKYLFRKEGQNVTLSCEQNLNHDAMYWYRQDPGQGLRLIYYSQIVNDFQKGDIAEGYSVSREKKESFPLTVTSAQKNPTAFYLCASSGQGGYEQYFGPGTRLTVT.

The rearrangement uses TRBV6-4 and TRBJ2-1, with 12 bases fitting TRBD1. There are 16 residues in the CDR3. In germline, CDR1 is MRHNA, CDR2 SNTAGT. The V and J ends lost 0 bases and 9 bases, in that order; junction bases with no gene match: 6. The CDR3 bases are TGTGCCAGCAGTGACTCAGGGGACAGGGGGCATGGTGAGCAGTTCTTC. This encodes CASSDSGDRGHGEQFF.

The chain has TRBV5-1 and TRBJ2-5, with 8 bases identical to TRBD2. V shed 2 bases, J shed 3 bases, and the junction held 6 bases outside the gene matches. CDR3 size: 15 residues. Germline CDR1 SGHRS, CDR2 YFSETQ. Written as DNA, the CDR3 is TGCGCCAGCAGCTTTAGCGGGACTTCCGAAGAGACCCAGTACTTC. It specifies CASSFSGTSEETQYF.

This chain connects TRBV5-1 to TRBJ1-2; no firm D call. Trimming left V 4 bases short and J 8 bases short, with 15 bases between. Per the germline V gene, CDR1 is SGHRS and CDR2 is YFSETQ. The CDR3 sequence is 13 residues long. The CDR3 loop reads CASSQGSGGGYTF. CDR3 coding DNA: TGCGCCAGCAGCCAAGGATCGGGCGGGGGCTACACCTTC. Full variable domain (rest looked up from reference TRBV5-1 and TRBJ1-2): KAGVTQTPRYLIKTRGQQVTLSCSPISGHRSVSWYQQTPGQGLQFLFEYFSETQRNKGNFPGRFSGRQFSNSRSEMNVSTLELGDSALYLCASSQGSGGGYTFGSGTRLTVV.

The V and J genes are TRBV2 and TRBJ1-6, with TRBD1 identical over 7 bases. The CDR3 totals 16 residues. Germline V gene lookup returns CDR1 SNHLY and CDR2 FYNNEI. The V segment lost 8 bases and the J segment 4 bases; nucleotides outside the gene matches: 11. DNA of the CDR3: TGTGCCAGCGGTCAGAGGGGGCAAATTTATAATTCACCCCTCCACTTT. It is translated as CASGQRGQIYNSPLHF.

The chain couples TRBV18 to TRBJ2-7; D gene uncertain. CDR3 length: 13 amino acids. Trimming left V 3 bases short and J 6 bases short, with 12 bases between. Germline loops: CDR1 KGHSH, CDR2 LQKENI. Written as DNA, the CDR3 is TGTGCCAGCTCACCCAACCGGGTCCCCGAGCAGTACTTC. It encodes CASSPNRVPEQYF.

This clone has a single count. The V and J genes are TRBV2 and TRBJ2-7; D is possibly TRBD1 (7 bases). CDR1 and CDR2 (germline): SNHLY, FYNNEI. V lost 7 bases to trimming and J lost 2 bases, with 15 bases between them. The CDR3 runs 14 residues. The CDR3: CASTLAGTAYEQYF. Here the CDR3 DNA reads TGTGCCAGCACACTAGCCGGGACAGCCTACGAGCAGTACTTC.

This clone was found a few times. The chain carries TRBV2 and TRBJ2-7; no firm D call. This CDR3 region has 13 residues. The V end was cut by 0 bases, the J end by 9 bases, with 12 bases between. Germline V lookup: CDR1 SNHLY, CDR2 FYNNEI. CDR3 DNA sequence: TGTGCCAGCAGTGAAGCGCTTTTGACACGGCAGTACTTC. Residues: CASSEALLTRQYF. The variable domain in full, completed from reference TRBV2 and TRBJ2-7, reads EPEVTQTPSHQVTQMGQEVILRCVPISNHLYFYWYRQILGQKVEFLVSFYNNEISEKSEIFDDQFSVERPDGSNFTLKIRSTKLEDSAMYFCASSEALLTRQYFGPGTRLTVT.

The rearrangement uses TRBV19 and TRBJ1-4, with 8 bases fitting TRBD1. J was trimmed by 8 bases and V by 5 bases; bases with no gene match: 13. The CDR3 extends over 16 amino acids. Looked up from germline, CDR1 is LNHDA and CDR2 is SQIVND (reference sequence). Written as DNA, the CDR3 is TGTGCCAGTAGTGGGAGGACAGGGCAGAAAAAGGAAAAACTGTTTTTT. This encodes CASSGRTGQKKEKLFF.